A selection of T cell receptor beta chains follows, all from one sample in a study of blood T cell repertoires in COVID-19. The protocol was immunoSEQ multiplex PCR, while the TCRdb copy is restricted to in-frame clones and leaves out a portion. Counted here are just over 150,000 clones, 75% to 85% occurring once; the ten biggest clones make up under 0.75%. The sequencing input was peripheral blood. Receptors originate from a man in his 60s with acute or convalescent COVID-19. CDR3s include the opening cysteine and the closing phenylalanine or tryptophan. D genes are given only for firm matches. Some rows mark clone size as missing; the rest say once, few, many or name a class of expanded clone.

TRBJ2-1	.	few	TRBV7-9	TGTGCCAGCAGCTTATTATCGGGATTACGGAATGAGCAGTTCTTC	CASSLLSGLRNEQFF
TRBJ1-5	.	few	TRBV5-5	TGTGCCAGCAGCTTGGGTACAGGGAACCAGCCCCAGCATTTT	CASSLGTGNQPQHF
TRBJ1-2	.	.	TRBV5-1	TGCGCCAGCAGCCTATATACCCAGGGATCTCTGAACTATGGCTACACCTTC	CASSLYTQGSLNYGYTF
TRBJ1-1	TRBD1	few	TRBV6-6	TGTGCCAGCAGACCCGGACAGGGGAAGATGAACACTGAAGCTTTCTTT	CASRPGQGKMNTEAFF
TRBJ2-5	.	.	TRBV5-6	TGTGCCAGCAGCTGGGTGACAGGGAGGGAGACCCAGTACTTC	CASSWVTGRETQYF
TRBJ1-3	TRBD1	.	TRBV30	TGTGCCTGGAGTGTGGGGACAGGGCGCGCTCTCGCCTCTGGAAACACCATATATTTT	CAWSVGTGRALASGNTIYF
TRBJ1-2	.	.	TRBV19	TGTGCCAGTAGTCGTAGGGGAGGCACTAACTATGGCTACACCTTC	CASSRRGGTNYGYTF
TRBJ1-2	.	.	TRBV6-5	TGTGCCAGCAGAGGCCCGGGGGTTCTTGGCTACACCTTC	CASRGPGVLGYTF
TRBJ1-5	.	.	TRBV5-1	TGCGCCAGCAGCTTGGATAATGTGTATCAGCCCCAGCATTTT	CASSLDNVYQPQHF
TRBJ2-7	TRBD2	.	TRBV5-4	TGTGCCAGCAGCTTGGTAGCGGGAGGGCGTAACGAGCAGTACTTC	CASSLVAGGRNEQYF
TRBJ2-3	TRBD2	once	TRBV5-4	TGTGCCAGCAGCTTGGCCGGGGGGGGCCTCACAGATACGCAGTATTTT	CASSLAGGGLTDTQYF
TRBJ2-2	.	once	TRBV5-1	TGCGCCAGCAGCTCACGGGAGAGCGGGGAGCTGTTTTTT	CASSSRESGELFF
TRBJ1-3	TRBD1	few	TRBV10-3	TGTGCCACCGTAGGACAGGAAAGGGCTATGGGAAACACCATATATTTT	CATVGQERAMGNTIYF
TRBJ1-6	.	.	TRBV4-1	TGCGCCAGCAGCCAGGGTGGACAGCAAAGTAATTCACCCCTCCACTTT	CASSQGGQQSNSPLHF
TRBJ1-4	.	.	TRBV18	TGTGCCAGCTCACCGGCAACGTCCCCTAGGGAAAAACTGTTTTTT	CASSPATSPREKLFF
TRBJ1-1	.	.	TRBV7-3	TGTGCCAGCAGCTCCGGGATGAACACTGAAGCTTTCTTT	CASSSGMNTEAFF
TRBJ1-6	TRBD1	.	TRBV2	TGTGCCGGACAGGGGGGAAATTCACCCCTCCACTTT	CAGQGGNSPLHF
TRBJ2-1	.	.	TRBV7-6	TGTGCCAGCAGCTTTACGCCTAGCTCCTACAATGAGCAGTTCTTC	CASSFTPSSYNEQFF
TRBJ1-6	TRBD1	.	TRBV5-4	TGTGCCAGCAGCTTGGGACAGGGTAGTGTTAATTCACCCCTCCACTTT	CASSLGQGSVNSPLHF
TRBJ2-2	.	.	TRBV5-5	TGTGCCAGCAGCTGGGAGGCCACCGGGGAGCTGTTTTTT	CASSWEATGELFF
TRBJ2-3	.	once	TRBV28	TGTGCCAGCAGTCCTGGAGGAGCAGATACGCAGTATTTT	CASSPGGADTQYF
TRBJ2-6	TRBD1	.	TRBV7-3	TGTGCCAGCAGCTCGGGACAGTCTCTCTCTGGGGCCAACGTCCTGACTTTC	CASSSGQSLSGANVLTF
TRBJ2-7	.	.	TRBV27	TGTGCCAGCCCGAGTCTCGTCTACTCCTACGAGCAGTACTTC	CASPSLVYSYEQYF
TRBJ2-7	TRBD2	.	TRBV5-6	TGTGCCAGCAGCGAAACTAGCGGGAGATACGAGCAGTACTTC	CASSETSGRYEQYF
TRBJ2-5	.	.	TRBV5-4	TGTGCCAGCAGCGTCAGGGGAGAGACCCAGTACTTC	CASSVRGETQYF
TRBJ2-1	.	.	TRBV9	TGTGCCAGCAGCGTACAGGGTACGAATGAGCAGTTCTTC	CASSVQGTNEQFF
TRBJ2-2	.	.	TRBV9	TGTGCCAGCACCAGGGACACCGGGGAGCTGTTTTTT	CASTRDTGELFF
TRBJ2-7	.	.	TRBV25-1	TGTGCCAGCAGTGACAGGGGATTCTACGAGCAGTACTTC	CASSDRGFYEQYF
TRBJ2-1	TRBD2	once	TRBV5-4	TGTGCCACAGGGGGACTAGCGGGCCAAGAGCAGTTCTTC	CATGGLAGQEQFF
TRBJ1-1	TRBD1	.	TRBV11-2	TGTGCCAGCAGCTTAGATCTCGGGACAGATGAAGCTTTCTTT	CASSLDLGTDEAFF
TRBJ2-2	.	.	TRBV9	TGTGCCAGCAGCGCCGTACAGGGCGGCACCGGGGAGCTGTTTTTT	CASSAVQGGTGELFF
TRBJ1-3	.	.	TRBV18	TGTGCCAGCTCACTAAGACAGGACGCCTTTGGAAACACCATATATTTT	CASSLRQDAFGNTIYF
TRBJ1-4	.	.	TRBV6-5	TGTGCCAGCAGTTACCACCCTGGCGGGTTGTTTGAAGAACTGTTTTTT	CASSYHPGGLFEELFF
TRBJ1-1	.	.	TRBV7-2	TGTGCCAGCAGCTCGGGGGGGCTCACTGAAGCTTTCTTT	CASSSGGLTEAFF
TRBJ2-3	.	few	TRBV7-2	TGTGCCAGCAGCTTAGACCTAGCCGCAGATACGCAGTATTTT	CASSLDLAADTQYF
TRBJ2-7	.	.	TRBV5-1	TGCGCCAGCAGGGCGGGACAGCAAAACGAGCAGTACTTC	CASRAGQQNEQYF
TRBJ2-2	.	few	TRBV2	TGTGCCAGCAAGGAGGACGCGAACACCGGGGAGCTGTTTTTT	CASKEDANTGELFF
TRBJ1-3	TRBD1	.	TRBV5-1	TGCGCCAGCAGCTTGGGGACAGGGAAAGGAAACACCATATATTTT	CASSLGTGKGNTIYF
TRBJ1-2	.	.	TRBV5-1	TGCGCCAGCAGCCCAGGGTCCAACCCCTATGGCTACACCTTC	CASSPGSNPYGYTF
TRBJ2-3	TRBD2	.	TRBV5-1	TGCGCCAGCAGCTTGGGACTAGCTTGGTCAGATACGCAGTATTTT	CASSLGLAWSDTQYF
TRBJ2-3	.	.	TRBV7-2	TGTGCCAGCAGCCCAGGCACAGATACGCAGTATTTT	CASSPGTDTQYF
TRBJ1-1	TRBD1	.	TRBV18	TGTGCCAGCTCACTTGGACAGGGGGCCCTGAACACTGAAGCTTTCTTT	CASSLGQGALNTEAFF
TRBJ1-3	.	.	TRBV11-2	TGTGCCAGCAGCTTAGAAGCAGCGGCCACCATATATTTT	CASSLEAAATIYF
TRBJ1-1	TRBD1	.	TRBV6-2/TRBV6-3	TGTGCCAGCAGTTGGACAGGGACAGAAGCTTTCTTT	CASSWTGTEAFF
TRBJ2-1	.	once	TRBV6-2/TRBV6-3	TGTGCCAGCAGTTTGGTTTGGGCGGGGGCGGCCTACAATGAGCAGTTCTTC	CASSLVWAGAAYNEQFF
TRBJ2-2	TRBD2	.	TRBV19	TGTGCCAGTAGTATCTGGCTAGCGGGACACACCGGGGAGCTGTTTTTT	CASSIWLAGHTGELFF
TRBJ1-4	.	.	TRBV28	TGTGCCAGCAGTTTATTGTCAGAAAAACTGTTTTTT	CASSLLSEKLFF
TRBJ2-7	TRBD2	.	TRBV2	TGTGCCAGCGGGAGGGCATACGAGCAGTACTTC	CASGRAYEQYF
TRBJ2-3	TRBD2	.	TRBV6-1	TGTGCCAGCAGTGAAAGACGGACTAGCGGGGGGGCAAACACAGATACGCAGTATTTT	CASSERRTSGGANTDTQYF
TRBJ1-3	.	.	TRBV6-6	TGTGCCAGCAGTTACCGGACAGCTAGCTCTGGAAACACCATATATTTT	CASSYRTASSGNTIYF